The sequence of this TCR beta chain was determined in a study of shared clonotypes between healthy human individuals. All donors qualified as healthy HIV-negative adults and had experienced no recent acute infections or vaccinations. When samples were unsorted, 75 million to 95 million PBMCs were used for genomic DNA. As regards this clone: Its antigen remains unidentified.

Germline assignment: CDR1 SGHTA and CDR2 FQGNSA. The junction had 9 bases not matched to a gene; V was cut back by 5 bases and J by 6 bases. The CDR3 length is 15 residues. In the original workflow: Owing to the provision of junction-only sequences devoid of quality scores by immunoSEQ, filtering differed. Generated by immunoSEQ multiplex PCR, the TCRdb table keeps only in-frame clones and is missing some. The V and J calls and clone size come from that table; D and trimming were worked out from the DNA. The profile shows around 450,000 clones, about four fifths of them singletons. Study results and caveats: Genetic and exposure-history diversity was limited by the small donor number.

This clonotype was sampled from a woman in her forties in good health. Some clones in this sample may be carry-over from other donors' samples. This rearrangement joins TRBV7-2 to TRBJ2-1; TRBD2 matches 8 bases. Sequencing was carried out using PBMCs. CDR3: CASSGGLAVSNEQFF. The CDR3 bases are TGTGCCAGCAGCGGCGGACTAGCAGTAAGCAATGAGCAGTTCTTC.